These 2 T cell receptor beta chains originate from one sample sequenced in a study of Graves' ophthalmopathy and Graves' hyperthyroidism listed by TCRdb under 2018. TCRdb shows the sequencer as Illumina HiSeq 2000. For repertoire sequencing, the TCR beta CDR3 regions were amplified from RNA transcripts. A first-round RT-PCR used HTBI primers with the Qiagen OneStep RT-PCR kit, followed by a second-round multiplex PCR, size selection and purification. TCRdb cleaned the public reads at Q25 with fastp, built clones with MiXCR and kept in-frame beta chains. Every distinct CDR3 protein forms one entry, paired with its most common genes and DNA. For this sample the table gives a few hundred thousand distinct CDR3 sequences, of which roughly 21% were detected only once. The ten largest clonotypes hold more than 2.5% of the sample. Sequenced material: peripheral blood. Receptors were obtained from a woman under 30 with stable Graves' hyperthyroidism. Donor details come from another sample of the same person, matched by shared clones.

This clonotype was counted at least ten times. The V call is TRBV6-4, the J call TRBJ1-2; 11 bases fit TRBD1. Unmatched junction bases numbered 13, after V lost 8 bases and J lost 8 bases. The germline V gene encodes CDR1 MRHNA and CDR2 SNTAGT. The CDR3 spans 15 residues. CDR3 protein: CASSPGTGGPDGYTF. The CDR3, as DNA: TGTGCCAGCTCACCCGGGACAGGGGGTCCAGACGGCTACACCTTC.

At least ten counts were recorded for this clonotype. The chain uses TRBV20-1 and TRBJ2-7; the match to TRBD2 covers 10 bases. The V gene's germline CDR1 is DFQATT and CDR2 SNEGSKA (reference sequence). J was trimmed by 5 bases and V by 2 bases; bases with no gene match: 18. The length of the CDR3 is 18 residues. The DNA of the CDR3 is TGCAGTGCTAGATATTCGATAAGTTTGGGACTAGCGTTTCACGAGCAGTACTTC. Translated, it gives CSARYSISLGLAFHEQYF.